The clone carrying this T cell receptor beta chain was observed a handful of times. V was pared by 3 bases and J by 12 bases, with 15 bases between. The CDR3 contains 11 residues. The germline gives CDR1 DFQATT, CDR2 SNEGSKA (reference sequence). This sample stems from a study of blood T cells in healthy people across ages. Study-level information: Template switching recovered approximately one barcoded beta molecule for every two T cells.

The second PCR ran about 6 to 11 cycles with a sample-barcoded 5' primer and J-beta primers. The template-switch adaptor was a 5' adaptor with 12 random nucleotides. It tagged each cDNA molecule. Using its own MiXCR run on the 5' RACE reads, TCRdb lists one record per CDR3 protein. The sample has around 1.5 million distinct CDR3 sequences, around 39% seen once. The source is a woman between 18 and 29 years old in good health. This chain uses TRBV20-1 with TRBJ2-7; possible D gene TRBD2, 5 bases. The material sequenced was blood. CDR3 sequence: CSASPGSGPYF. For the CDR3, the DNA is TGCAGTGCTAGTCCGGGATCTGGGCCGTACTTC.